These T cell receptor beta chains were read from a single sample in a study of T-cell memory formation after mild COVID-19. TCRdb reanalysed the 5' RACE reads using MiXCR and keeps one entry per CDR3 protein. The table lists 68,000 or so distinct CDR3 sequences, 16% of them singletons. Sequencing was performed on PBMCs or a T cell subset sorted from them (not recorded which). Every receptor here comes from an adult woman who had mild COVID-19 (a few samples of this study predate the infection). Cell type and time point are not known. The CDR3 runs from the conserved cysteine through the conserved F or W. D genes are given only for firm matches. Expanded clones get a size class; other rows say once, few or many, or leave the size out.

clone_size	v_call	cdr3_length	d_call	j_call	cdr3_aa	cdr3_nt
once	TRBV30	16	TRBD2	TRBJ2-3	CAWYRPLAGGSDTQYF	TGTGCCTGGTACCGACCCCTAGCGGGAGGGTCAGATACGCAGTATTTT
NA	TRBV5-1	14	TRBD1	TRBJ1-2	CASSLAGQGRGYTF	TGCGCCAGCAGCTTGGCCGGACAGGGGCGAGGCTACACCTTC
once	TRBV3-1	16	NA	TRBJ2-7	CASSQDPLPGTYEQYF	TGTGCCAGCAGCCAAGACCCGCTGCCAGGGACCTACGAGCAGTACTTC
NA	TRBV20-1	13	TRBD2	TRBJ2-3	CSARRGAWDTQYF	TGCAGTGCCCGGCGGGGGGCCTGGGATACGCAGTATTTT
few	TRBV7-9	12	NA	TRBJ2-4	CASSLAQTIQYF	TGTGCCAGCAGCTTAGCGCAGACCATTCAGTACTTC
few	TRBV7-2	15	NA	TRBJ2-7	CASSPWAANPYEQYF	TGTGCCAGCAGCCCCTGGGCCGCAAACCCTTACGAGCAGTACTTC
medium-sized	TRBV20-1	14	NA	TRBJ1-1	CSARGEVGDTEAFF	TGCAGTGCTAGAGGAGAGGTGGGGGACACTGAAGCTTTCTTT
NA	TRBV5-1	14	NA	TRBJ2-7	CASSREGQTYEQYF	TGCGCCAGCTCTCGGGAGGGACAGACCTACGAGCAGTACTTC
few	TRBV6-5	12	NA	TRBJ2-3	CASNEGTDTQYF	TGTGCCAGCAATGAGGGCACAGATACGCAGTATTTT
NA	TRBV27	15	NA	TRBJ2-1	CASSAIESYYNEQFF	TGTGCCAGCAGTGCTATTGAGAGCTACTACAATGAGCAGTTCTTC
few	TRBV4-3	15	TRBD2	TRBJ2-7	CASSQGLAGVGEQYF	TGCGCCAGCAGCCAGGGACTAGCGGGAGTCGGCGAGCAGTACTTC
many	TRBV13	13	NA	TRBJ2-3	CASSSGLTDTQYF	TGTGCCAGCAGCTCGGGCCTTACAGATACGCAGTATTTT
few	TRBV6-1	14	NA	TRBJ2-7	CASSEVGTSYEQYF	TGTGCCAGCAGTGAAGTTGGGACCTCCTACGAGCAGTACTTC
NA	TRBV2	11	NA	TRBJ2-3	CASESTDTQYF	TGTGCCAGCGAGAGCACAGATACGCAGTATTTT
few	TRBV9	12	NA	TRBJ2-5	CASGSGQETQYF	TGTGCCAGCGGAAGTGGCCAAGAGACCCAGTACTTC
few	TRBV15	16	NA	TRBJ1-5	CATSPHGTPGNQPQHF	TGTGCCACCAGCCCACACGGGACACCGGGCAATCAGCCCCAGCATTTT
NA	TRBV6-6	16	NA	TRBJ1-1	CASSYSVGGENTEAFF	TGTGCCAGCAGTTACTCCGTAGGGGGGGAAAACACTGAAGCTTTCTTT
NA	TRBV11-2	14	TRBD1	TRBJ1-2	CASSLVRQGHGYTF	TGTGCCAGCAGCTTAGTTCGACAGGGCCATGGCTACACCTTC
NA	TRBV7-9	17	TRBD2	TRBJ2-1	CASSVPPAGGYYNEQFF	TGTGCCAGCAGCGTACCACCGGCGGGGGGCTACTACAATGAGCAGTTCTTC
NA	TRBV4-2	20	TRBD2	TRBJ2-7	CASSQELPWTSGRSVHEQYF	TGTGCCAGCAGCCAAGAGCTCCCCTGGACTAGCGGGAGGTCGGTCCACGAGCAGTACTTC
NA	TRBV3-1	15	TRBD2	TRBJ2-7	CASSQASSGGDEQYF	TGTGCCAGCAGCCAAGCTTCTAGCGGGGGAGACGAGCAGTACTTC
NA	TRBV4-3	12	NA	TRBJ2-1	CASSQGRNEQFF	TGCGCCAGCAGCCAAGGTCGAAATGAGCAGTTCTTC
few	TRBV18	14	NA	TRBJ2-7	CASSPPKHPYEQYF	TGTGCCAGCTCACCACCCAAACATCCCTACGAGCAGTACTTC
NA	TRBV29-1	13	NA	TRBJ1-1	CSVGRGLDTEAFF	TGCAGCGTTGGGCGGGGGTTGGACACTGAAGCTTTCTTT
few	TRBV7-9	14	NA	TRBJ2-7	CASSLLDGSYEQYF	TGTGCCAGCAGCTTATTGGACGGCTCCTACGAGCAGTACTTC
few	TRBV15	14	NA	TRBJ2-7	CATSDRDGFYEQYF	TGTGCCACCAGCGACCGGGACGGATTCTACGAGCAGTACTTC
NA	TRBV5-1	15	TRBD2	TRBJ2-3	CASSSGTSAGDTQYF	TGCGCCAGCAGCTCCGGGACTAGCGCTGGAGATACGCAGTATTTT
few	TRBV30	13	TRBD1	TRBJ2-7	CAWEQGGSYEQYF	TGTGCCTGGGAACAGGGGGGCTCCTACGAGCAGTACTTC
NA	TRBV29-1	15	NA	TRBJ2-5	CSVEDSAGGKETHYF	TGCAGCGTTGAAGACTCCGCTGGGGGCAAAGAGACCCATTACTTC
NA	TRBV30	16	TRBD1	TRBJ1-2	CAWSLGQGPTYYGYTF	TGTGCCTGGAGTCTTGGACAGGGGCCAACTTACTATGGCTACACCTTC
NA	TRBV7-9	17	TRBD1	TRBJ2-3	CASSPLGRGLVTDTQYF	TGTGCCAGCAGCCCCTTGGGCAGGGGGCTAGTCACAGATACGCAGTATTTT
many	TRBV7-2	16	NA	TRBJ2-7	CASSSQGMSGSYEQYF	TGTGCCAGCAGCTCGCAGGGGATGTCGGGGTCCTACGAGCAGTACTTC
NA	TRBV30	18	TRBD1	TRBJ2-7	CAWTYLPSGQGISYEQYF	TGTGCCTGGACCTATCTACCCTCGGGACAGGGGATTTCCTACGAGCAGTACTTC
NA	TRBV5-1	16	TRBD2	TRBJ2-3	CASSLDLAGDTDTQYF	TGCGCCAGCAGCTTGGATCTAGCGGGAGACACAGATACGCAGTATTTT
few	TRBV7-9	16	TRBD2	TRBJ2-1	CASSLASGGTYNEQFF	TGTGCCAGCAGCCTAGCTAGCGGGGGAACCTACAATGAGCAGTTCTTC
NA	TRBV6-4	14	TRBD2	TRBJ2-2	CASALAGDAGELFF	TGTGCCAGCGCACTAGCGGGGGATGCCGGGGAGCTGTTTTTT
once	TRBV20-1	15	NA	TRBJ2-3	CSALPMVRSTDTQYF	TGCAGTGCCCTCCCCATGGTACGGAGCACAGATACGCAGTATTTT
few	TRBV20-1	14	TRBD1	TRBJ2-5	CSARERDSRETQYF	TGCAGTGCTAGAGAACGGGACAGTCGGGAGACCCAGTACTTC
few	TRBV4-1	16	NA	TRBJ2-7	CASSQSEVGLYYEQYF	TGCGCCAGCAGCCAATCGGAGGTGGGATTGTACTACGAGCAGTACTTC
few	TRBV12-3/TRBV12-4	16	NA	TRBJ2-7	CASSSHGSGANYEQYF	TGTGCCAGCAGTTCCCATGGTTCTGGGGCCAACTACGAGCAGTACTTC
NA	TRBV5-1	12	NA	TRBJ2-1	CASSLVPNEQFF	TGCGCCAGCAGCTTGGTCCCCAATGAGCAGTTCTTC
NA	TRBV5-6	13	NA	TRBJ1-1	CASSSDVNTEAFF	TGTGCCAGCAGCTCGGACGTGAACACTGAAGCTTTCTTT
few	TRBV12-3/TRBV12-4	14	NA	TRBJ2-3	CASSRTGQEDTQYF	TGTGCCAGCAGTCGGACCGGCCAAGAAGATACGCAGTATTTT
few	TRBV5-1	11	NA	TRBJ2-7	CASRGGLEQYF	TGCGCCAGCAGAGGGGGGCTCGAGCAGTACTTC
NA	TRBV12-3/TRBV12-4	13	NA	TRBJ2-2	CASSFSFTGELFF	TGTGCCAGCAGTTTCTCCTTCACCGGGGAGCTGTTTTTT
NA	TRBV20-1	13	NA	TRBJ2-7	CSAIGTASYEQYF	TGCAGTGCTATCGGGACTGCTTCCTACGAGCAGTACTTC
few	TRBV5-1	14	TRBD1	TRBJ1-2	CASSSDRVRYGYTF	TGCGCCAGCAGCTCGGACAGGGTGCGGTATGGCTACACCTTC
few	TRBV5-6	13	NA	TRBJ2-1	CASSLGGSHEQFF	TGTGCCAGCAGCTTGGGTGGGAGCCATGAGCAGTTCTTC